The source of this TCR beta chain is a study of T cell responses to AZD1222 COVID-19 vaccine. Points from the study as a whole: Clonal diversity was possibly underestimated, and white British individuals and females predominated among donors. It was only after the peak T cell response that any repertoires were sampled. The number of AZD1222 recipients seropositive at baseline was only 5 to 7.

V shed 1 base, J shed 6 bases, and the junction held 9 bases outside the gene matches. The CDR3 totals 15 residues. CDR1 is SGHTA and CDR2 is FQGNSA in the germline V gene. Libraries were prepared by immunoSEQ multiplex PCR; TCRdb keeps only in-frame clonotypes and omits some of them. The sample holds 250,000 to 300,000 clones, approximately 94% seen once. With regard to this clone: Its antigen remains unidentified.

The source was peripheral blood, collected 28 days after the second AZD1222 dose. The V gene is TRBV7-2, the J gene TRBJ2-7; 7 bases fit TRBD2. The TCR sequence derives from an adult who received the AZD1222 COVID-19 vaccine. The CDR3 sequence is CASSLGGTGGSEQYF. The DNA of the CDR3 is TGTGCCAGCAGCTTAGGCGGAACGGGAGGAAGCGAGCAGTACTTC.